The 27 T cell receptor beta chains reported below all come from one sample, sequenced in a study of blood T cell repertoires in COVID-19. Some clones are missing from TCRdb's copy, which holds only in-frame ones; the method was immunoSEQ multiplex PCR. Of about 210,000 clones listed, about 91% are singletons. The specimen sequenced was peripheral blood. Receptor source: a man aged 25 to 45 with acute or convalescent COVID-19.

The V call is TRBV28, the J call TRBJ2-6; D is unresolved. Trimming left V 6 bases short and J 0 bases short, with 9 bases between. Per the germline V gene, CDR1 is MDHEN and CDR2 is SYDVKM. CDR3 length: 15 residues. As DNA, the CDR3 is TGTGCCAGCAGGCCCGGGTACTCTGGGGCCAACGTCCTGACTTTC. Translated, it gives CASRPGYSGANVLTF.

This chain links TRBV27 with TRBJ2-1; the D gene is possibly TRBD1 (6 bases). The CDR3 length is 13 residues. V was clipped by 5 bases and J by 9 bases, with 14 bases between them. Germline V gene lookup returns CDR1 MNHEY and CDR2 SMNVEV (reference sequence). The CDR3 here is CASSTRDTGEQFF. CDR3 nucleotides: TGTGCCAGCAGTACCCGGGACACCGGTGAGCAGTTCTTC.

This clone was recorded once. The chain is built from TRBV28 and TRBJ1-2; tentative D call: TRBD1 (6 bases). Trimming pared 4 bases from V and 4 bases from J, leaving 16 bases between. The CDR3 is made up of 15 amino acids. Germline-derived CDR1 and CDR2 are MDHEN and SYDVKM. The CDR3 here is CASSSTGYPLYGYTF. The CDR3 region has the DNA TGTGCCAGCAGTTCTACAGGGTACCCTCTCTATGGCTACACCTTC.

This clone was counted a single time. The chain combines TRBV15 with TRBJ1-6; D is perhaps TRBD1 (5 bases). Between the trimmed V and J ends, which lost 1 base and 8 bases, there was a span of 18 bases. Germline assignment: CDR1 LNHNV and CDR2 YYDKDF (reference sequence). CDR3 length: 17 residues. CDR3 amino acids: CATSRAGSRLGDSPLHF. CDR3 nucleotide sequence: TGTGCCACCAGCAGAGCAGGCAGTCGATTAGGGGATTCACCCCTCCACTTT.

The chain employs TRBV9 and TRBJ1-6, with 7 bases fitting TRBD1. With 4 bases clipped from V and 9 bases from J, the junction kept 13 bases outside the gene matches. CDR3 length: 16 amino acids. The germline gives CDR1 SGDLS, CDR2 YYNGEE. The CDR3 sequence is CASSHQDRVGGSPLHF. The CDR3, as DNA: TGTGCCAGCAGCCATCAAGACAGGGTTGGTGGTTCACCCCTCCACTTT.

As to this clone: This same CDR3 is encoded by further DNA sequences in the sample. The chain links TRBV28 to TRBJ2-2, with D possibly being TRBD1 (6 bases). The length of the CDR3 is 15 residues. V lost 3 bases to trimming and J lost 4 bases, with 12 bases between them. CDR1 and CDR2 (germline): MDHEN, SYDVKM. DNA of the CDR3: TGTGCCAGCAGTTTGTGGGGGCGCGGCACCGGGGAGCTGTTTTTT. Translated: CASSLWGRGTGELFF.

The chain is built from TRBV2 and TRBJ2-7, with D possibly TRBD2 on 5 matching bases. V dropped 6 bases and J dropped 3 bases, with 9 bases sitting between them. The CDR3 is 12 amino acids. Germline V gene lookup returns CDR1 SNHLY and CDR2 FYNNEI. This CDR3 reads CASSATSYEQYF. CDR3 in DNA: TGTGCCAGCAGCGCCACTAGCTACGAGCAGTACTTC.

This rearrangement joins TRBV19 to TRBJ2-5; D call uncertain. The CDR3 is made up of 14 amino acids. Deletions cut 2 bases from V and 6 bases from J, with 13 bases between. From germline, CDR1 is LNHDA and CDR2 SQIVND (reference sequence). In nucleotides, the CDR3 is TGTGCCAGTAGTATAATACCAAAAGCGAAGACCCAGTACTTC. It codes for CASSIIPKAKTQYF.

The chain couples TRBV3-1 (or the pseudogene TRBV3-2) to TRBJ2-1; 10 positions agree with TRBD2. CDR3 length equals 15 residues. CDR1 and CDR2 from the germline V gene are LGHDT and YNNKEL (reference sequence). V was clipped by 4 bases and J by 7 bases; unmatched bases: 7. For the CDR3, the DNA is TGTGCCAGCAGCCTTAGAGAGCGGGGGGGTAATGAGCAGTTCTTC. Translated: CASSLRERGGNEQFF.

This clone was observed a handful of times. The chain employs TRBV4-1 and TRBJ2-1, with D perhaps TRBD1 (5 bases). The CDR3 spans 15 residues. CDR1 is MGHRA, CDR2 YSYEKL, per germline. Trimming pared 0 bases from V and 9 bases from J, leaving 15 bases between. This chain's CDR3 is CASSQDLGLVGEQFF. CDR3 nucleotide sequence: TGCGCCAGCAGCCAAGATCTGGGGCTAGTCGGTGAGCAGTTCTTC.

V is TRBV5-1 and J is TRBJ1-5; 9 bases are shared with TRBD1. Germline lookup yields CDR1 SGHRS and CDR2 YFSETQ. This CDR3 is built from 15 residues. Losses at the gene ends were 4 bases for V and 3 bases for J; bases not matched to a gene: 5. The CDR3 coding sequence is TGCGCCAGCAGCGTCGGGACAGGGATCAATCAGCCCCAGCATTTT. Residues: CASSVGTGINQPQHF. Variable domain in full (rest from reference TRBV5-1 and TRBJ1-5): KAGVTQTPRYLIKTRGQQVTLSCSPISGHRSVSWYQQTPGQGLQFLFEYFSETQRNKGNFPGRFSGRQFSNSRSEMNVSTLELGDSALYLCASSVGTGINQPQHFGDGTRLSIL.

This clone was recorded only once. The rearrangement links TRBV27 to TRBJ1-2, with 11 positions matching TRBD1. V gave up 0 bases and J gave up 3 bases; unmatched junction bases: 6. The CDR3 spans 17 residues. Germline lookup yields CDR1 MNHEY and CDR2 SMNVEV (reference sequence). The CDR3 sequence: CASSLSHLGQGDYGYTF. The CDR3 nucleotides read TGTGCCAGCAGTTTATCCCATCTGGGACAGGGGGACTATGGCTACACCTTC.

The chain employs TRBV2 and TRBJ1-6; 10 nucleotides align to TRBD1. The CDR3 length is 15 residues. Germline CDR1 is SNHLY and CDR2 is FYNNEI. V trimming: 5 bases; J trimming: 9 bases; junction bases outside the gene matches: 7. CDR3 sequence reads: CASSYDRGHVSPLHF. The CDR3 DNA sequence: TGTGCCAGCAGTTATGACAGGGGGCACGTTTCACCCCTCCACTTT.

The CDR3 sequence is CASSLGTASYEQYF. The CDR3 coding sequence is TGTGCCAGCAGCTTGGGGACAGCCTCCTACGAGCAGTACTTC. The genes are TRBV5-5 and TRBJ2-7, with D perhaps matching TRBD1 (6 bases). From germline, CDR1 is SGHKS and CDR2 YYEKEE (reference sequence). This CDR3 region has 14 residues. V lost 0 bases and J 0 bases, leaving 7 bases between the germline ends.

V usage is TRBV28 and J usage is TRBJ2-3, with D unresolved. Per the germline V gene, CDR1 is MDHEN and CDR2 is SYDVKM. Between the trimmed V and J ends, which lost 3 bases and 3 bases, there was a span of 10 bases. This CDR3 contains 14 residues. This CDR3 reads CASSFLSGTDTQYF. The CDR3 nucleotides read TGTGCCAGCAGTTTTTTGTCCGGGACAGATACGCAGTATTTT. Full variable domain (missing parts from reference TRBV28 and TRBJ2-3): DVKVTQSSRYLVKRTGEKVFLECVQDMDHENMFWYRQDPGLGLRLIYFSYDVKMKEKGDIPEGYSVSREKKERFSLILESASTNQTSMYLCASSFLSGTDTQYFGPGTRLTVL.

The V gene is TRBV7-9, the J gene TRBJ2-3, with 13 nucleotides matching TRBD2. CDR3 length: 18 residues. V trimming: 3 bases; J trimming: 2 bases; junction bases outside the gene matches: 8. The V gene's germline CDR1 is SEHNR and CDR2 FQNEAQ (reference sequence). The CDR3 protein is CASSLRLAGGGATDTQYF. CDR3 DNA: TGTGCCAGCAGCTTGAGACTAGCGGGAGGAGGGGCCACAGATACGCAGTATTTT.

CDR3 region: CASSSHKTSGEYNEQFF. The CDR3 nucleotides are TGCGCCAGCAGCTCCCACAAGACTAGCGGGGAATACAATGAGCAGTTCTTC. V usage is TRBV5-1 and J usage is TRBJ2-1, with 11 bases lining up with TRBD2. Germline assignment: CDR1 SGHRS and CDR2 YFSETQ. This CDR3 contains 17 residues. J gave up 4 bases and V 3 bases, and 9 bases lay outside the gene matches.

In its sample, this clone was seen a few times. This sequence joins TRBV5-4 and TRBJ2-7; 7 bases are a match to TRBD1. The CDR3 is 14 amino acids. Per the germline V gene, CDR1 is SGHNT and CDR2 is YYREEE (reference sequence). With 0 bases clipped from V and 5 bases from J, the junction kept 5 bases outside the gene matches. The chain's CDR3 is CASSLEQGKNEQYF. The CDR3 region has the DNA TGTGCCAGCAGCTTGGAACAGGGGAAGAACGAGCAGTACTTC.

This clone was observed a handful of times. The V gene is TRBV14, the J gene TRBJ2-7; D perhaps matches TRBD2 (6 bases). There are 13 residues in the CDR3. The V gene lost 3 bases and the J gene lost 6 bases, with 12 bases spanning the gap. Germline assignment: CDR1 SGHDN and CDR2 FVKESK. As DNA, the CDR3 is TGTGCCAGCAGCCATTCCCGGGGGACCGAGCAGTACTTC. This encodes CASSHSRGTEQYF.

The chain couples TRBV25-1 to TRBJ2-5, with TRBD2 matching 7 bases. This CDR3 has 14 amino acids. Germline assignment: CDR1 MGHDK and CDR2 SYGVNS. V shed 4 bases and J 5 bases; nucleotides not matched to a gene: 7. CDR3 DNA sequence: TGTGCCAGCAGTGCACGGACTAGTTTGGAGACCCAGTACTTC. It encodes CASSARTSLETQYF.

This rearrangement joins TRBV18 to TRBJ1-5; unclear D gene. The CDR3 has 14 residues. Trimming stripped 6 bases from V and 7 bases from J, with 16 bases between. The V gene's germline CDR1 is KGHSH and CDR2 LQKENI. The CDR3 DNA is TGTGCCAGCTCCGAGGTTGGAGGCAGACAGCCCCAGCATTTT. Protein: CASSEVGGRQPQHF.

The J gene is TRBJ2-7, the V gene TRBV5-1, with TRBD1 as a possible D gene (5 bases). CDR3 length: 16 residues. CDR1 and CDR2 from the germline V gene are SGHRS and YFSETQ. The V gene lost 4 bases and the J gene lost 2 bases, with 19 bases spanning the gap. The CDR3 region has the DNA TGCGCCAGCAGCCAGCCAATCGGACAATCCGCCTACGAGCAGTACTTC. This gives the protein CASSQPIGQSAYEQYF.

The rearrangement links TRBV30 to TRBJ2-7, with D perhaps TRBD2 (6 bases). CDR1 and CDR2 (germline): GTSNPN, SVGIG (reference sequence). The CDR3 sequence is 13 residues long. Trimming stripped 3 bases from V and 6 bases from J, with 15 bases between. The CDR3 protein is CAWSGRRDGEQYF. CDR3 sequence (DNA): TGTGCCTGGAGCGGGAGAAGGGACGGCGAGCAGTACTTC.

The CDR3 loop is CASSQGFAWRGETQYF. The CDR3 nucleotides read TGTGCCAGCAGCCAAGGTTTCGCGTGGCGGGGGGAGACCCAGTACTTC. This chain connects TRBV14 to TRBJ2-5; 7 nucleotides match TRBD2. V was clipped by 1 base and J by 5 bases; unmatched bases: 10. The V gene's germline CDR1 is SGHDN and CDR2 FVKESK. CDR3 length equals 16 residues.

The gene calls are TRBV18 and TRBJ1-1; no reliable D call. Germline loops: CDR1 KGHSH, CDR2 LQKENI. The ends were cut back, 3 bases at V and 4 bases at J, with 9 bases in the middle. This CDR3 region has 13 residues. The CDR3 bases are TGTGCCAGCTCACCTATTCCTCTCACTGAAGCTTTCTTT. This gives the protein CASSPIPLTEAFF.

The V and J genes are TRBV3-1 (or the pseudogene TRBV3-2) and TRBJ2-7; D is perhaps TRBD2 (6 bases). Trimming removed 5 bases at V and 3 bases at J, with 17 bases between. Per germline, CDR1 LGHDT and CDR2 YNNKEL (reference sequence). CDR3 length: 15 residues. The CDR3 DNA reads TGTGCCAGCAGCAAGCGACTAGGAGGTTACTACGAGCAGTACTTC. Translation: CASSKRLGGYYEQYF.

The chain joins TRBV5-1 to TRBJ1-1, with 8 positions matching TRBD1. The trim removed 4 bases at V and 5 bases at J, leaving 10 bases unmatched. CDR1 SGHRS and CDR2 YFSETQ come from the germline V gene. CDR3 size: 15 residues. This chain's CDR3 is CASSTAGGIVTEAFF. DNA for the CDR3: TGCGCCAGCAGCACAGCAGGGGGCATCGTGACTGAAGCTTTCTTT.